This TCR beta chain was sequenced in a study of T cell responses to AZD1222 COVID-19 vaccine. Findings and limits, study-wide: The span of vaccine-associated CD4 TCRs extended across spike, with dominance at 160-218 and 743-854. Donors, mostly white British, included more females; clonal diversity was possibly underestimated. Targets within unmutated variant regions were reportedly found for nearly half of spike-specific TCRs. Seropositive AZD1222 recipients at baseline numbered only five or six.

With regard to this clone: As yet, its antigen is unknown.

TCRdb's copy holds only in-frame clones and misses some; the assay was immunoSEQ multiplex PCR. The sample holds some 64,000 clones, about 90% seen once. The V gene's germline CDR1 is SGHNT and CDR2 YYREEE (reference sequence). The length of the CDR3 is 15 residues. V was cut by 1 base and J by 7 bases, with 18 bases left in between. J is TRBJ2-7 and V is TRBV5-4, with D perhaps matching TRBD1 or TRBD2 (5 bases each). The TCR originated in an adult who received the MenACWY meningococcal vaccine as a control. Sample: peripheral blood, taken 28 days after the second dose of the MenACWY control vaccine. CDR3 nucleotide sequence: TGTGCCAGCAGCTTGCAGGCGGCCTTAGAGGGGGAGCAGTACTTC. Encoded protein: CASSLQAALEGEQYF. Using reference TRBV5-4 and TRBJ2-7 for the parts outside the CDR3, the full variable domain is ETGVTQSPTHLIKTRGQQVTLRCSSQSGHNTVSWYQQALGQGPQFIFQYYREEENGRGNFPPRFSGLQFPNYSSELNVNALELDDSALYLCASSLQAALEGEQYFGPGTRLTVT.